What follows are 10 T cell receptor beta chains derived from one specimen sequenced in a study of shared clonotypes between healthy human individuals. Sequencing used immunoSEQ multiplex PCR; TCRdb keeps in-frame clones, though not all of them. The sample consists of roughly 2,500,000 clones, approximately 93% of them appearing once. Sequenced: naive CD4+ T cells from PBMCs. Stated subset: CD45RA+ positively selected. These receptors were taken from a young man in good health. Some clones in this sample may be carry-over from other donors' samples.

This clone was recorded once. In nucleotides, the CDR3 is TGTGCCTCCCATGGGGCATCCAAGAGGTACGAGCAGTACTTC. It translates to CASHGASKRYEQYF. The rearrangement uses TRBV28 and TRBJ2-7, with D maybe TRBD1 (5 bases). There are 14 residues in the CDR3. V was cut by 11 bases and J by 4 bases, with 21 bases left in between. Germline V gene sequence: CDR1 MDHEN, CDR2 SYDVKM. Full variable domain (rest looked up from reference TRBV28 and TRBJ2-7): DVKVTQSSRYLVKRTGEKVFLECVQDMDHENMFWYRQDPGLGLRLIYFSYDVKMKEKGDIPEGYSVSREKKERFSLILESASTNQTSMYLCASHGASKRYEQYFGPGTRLTVT.

The chain's CDR3 is CASSPPGRGATGTDTQYF. The CDR3 DNA reads as TGTGCCAGCTCACCACCGGGGAGGGGTGCAACAGGCACAGATACGCAGTATTTT. The chain recombines TRBV18 with TRBJ2-3; 7 bases map to TRBD2. The CDR3 length is 18 residues. Germline lookup yields CDR1 KGHSH and CDR2 LQKENI. V lost 0 bases to trimming and J lost 1 base; unmatched junction nucleotides: 10.

The V and J genes are TRBV28 and TRBJ2-5; D perhaps matches TRBD2 (5 bases). The CDR3 length is 14 residues. Deletions cut 3 bases from V and 5 bases from J, with 13 bases between. Germline CDR1 reads MDHEN; CDR2 reads SYDVKM. For the CDR3, the DNA is TGTGCCAGCAGTTTCCTCGGGGAAGCGGAGACCCAGTACTTC. Protein product: CASSFLGEAETQYF.

The gene calls are TRBV9 and TRBJ2-2; 14 bases match TRBD2. J gave up 3 bases and V 3 bases, and 4 bases lay outside the gene matches. Germline CDR1 reads SGDLS; CDR2 reads YYNGEE. The CDR3 has 17 residues. The CDR3, as DNA: TGTGCCAGCAGCGCGAGGGGACTAGCGGGAGACACCGGGGAGCTGTTTTTT. Protein sequence: CASSARGLAGDTGELFF.

This chain joins TRBV29-1 and TRBJ2-7; D is ambiguous. Germline CDR1 SQVTM, CDR2 ANQGSEA. The germline V and J ends were trimmed by 5 bases and 11 bases, with 19 bases remaining between them. The CDR3 consists of 12 residues. The CDR3 DNA reads TGCAGCGTTTGGAAGGGTGCCGAGCGTGAGTACTTC. Translation: CSVWKGAEREYF.

With regard to this clone: This specimen includes other DNA sequences encoding the same CDR3. The CDR3 spells CASSRTSVSYNEQFF. CDR3 coding DNA: TGCGCCAGCAGCAGGACTAGCGTCTCCTACAATGAGCAGTTCTTC. V and J are TRBV5-1 and TRBJ2-1; TRBD2 aligns across 9 bases. V gave up 4 bases and J gave up 0 bases; unmatched junction bases: 2. Germline CDR1 SGHRS, CDR2 YFSETQ. The CDR3 runs 15 residues.

Only one count was recorded for this clone. The sample carries other DNA sequences with the same CDR3. V and J are TRBV28 and TRBJ1-4; 10 nucleotides match TRBD1. Germline lookup yields CDR1 MDHEN and CDR2 SYDVKM. V shed 4 bases, J shed 7 bases, and the junction held 6 bases outside the gene matches. The CDR3 consists of 15 residues. CDR3: CASSSRQGAGEKLFF. CDR3 bases: TGTGCCAGCAGTTCCCGACAGGGGGCTGGTGAAAAACTGTTTTTT.

This chain links TRBV28 with TRBJ2-7; 11 bases map to TRBD2. The CDR3 totals 16 residues. The germline V gene has CDR1 MDHEN and CDR2 SYDVKM. Trimming cost V 4 bases and J 0 bases; bases outside gene matches: 5. CDR3 DNA: TGTGCCAGCAGTTCCGGACTAGCGGGCGTCTCCTACGAGCAGTACTTC. It codes for CASSSGLAGVSYEQYF.

The chain combines TRBV7-2 with TRBJ2-1, with 12 nucleotides matching TRBD1. Germline V gives CDR1 SGHTA, CDR2 FQGNSA. This CDR3 region has 17 residues. The ends lost 1 base at V and 8 bases at J; junction bases unmatched: 9. CDR3 amino acids: CASSLERGQGAGDEQFF. The DNA of the CDR3 is TGTGCCAGCAGCTTAGAAAGGGGACAGGGGGCAGGTGATGAGCAGTTCTTC.

CDR3 residues: CSVRRGTDSYEQYF. The DNA of the CDR3 is TGCAGCGTTCGGCGGGGGACGGATTCCTACGAGCAGTACTTC. V usage is TRBV29-1 and J usage is TRBJ2-5, with 7 nucleotides matching TRBD2. The better agreement between TRBJ2-7 and the DNA end casts doubt on the J call. CDR3 length: 14 residues. Germline CDR1 and CDR2: SQVTM and ANQGSEA.